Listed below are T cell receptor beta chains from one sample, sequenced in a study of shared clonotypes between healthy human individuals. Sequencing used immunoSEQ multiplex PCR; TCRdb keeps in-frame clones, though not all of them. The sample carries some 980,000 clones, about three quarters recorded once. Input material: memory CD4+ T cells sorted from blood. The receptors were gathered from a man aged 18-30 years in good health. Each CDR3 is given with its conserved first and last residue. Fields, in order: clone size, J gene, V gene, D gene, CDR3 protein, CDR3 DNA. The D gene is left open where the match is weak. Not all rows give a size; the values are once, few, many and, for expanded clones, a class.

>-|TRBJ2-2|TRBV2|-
CASSVSERAGELFF
TGTGCCAGCAGTGTTTCGGAGCGAGCCGGGGAGCTGTTTTTT
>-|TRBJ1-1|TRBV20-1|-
CSAREMGTAFF
TGCAGTGCTAGAGAGATGGGGACAGCTTTCTTT
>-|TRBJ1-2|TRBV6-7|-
CASSYSTGYGYTF
TGTGCCAGCAGTTACTCGACGGGATATGGCTACACCTTC
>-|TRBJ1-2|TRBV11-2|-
CASNRDGEGGDYGYTF
TGTGCCAGCAACAGGGACGGTGAAGGAGGGGACTATGGCTACACCTTC
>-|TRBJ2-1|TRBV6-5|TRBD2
CASSYSLAGAYEQFF
TGTGCCAGCAGTTACTCACTAGCGGGAGCTTATGAGCAGTTCTTC
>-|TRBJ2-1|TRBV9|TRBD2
CASSPPAGGFYNEQFF
TGTGCCAGCAGCCCCCCGGCGGGAGGGTTTTACAATGAGCAGTTCTTC
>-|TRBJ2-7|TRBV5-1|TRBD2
CASSLDSGSTYEQYF
TGCGCCAGCAGCTTGGATAGCGGGAGTACCTACGAGCAGTACTTC
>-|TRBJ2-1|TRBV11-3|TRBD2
CASSPQAGVYNEQFF
TGTGCCAGCAGCCCCCAAGCGGGGGTCTACAATGAGCAGTTCTTC
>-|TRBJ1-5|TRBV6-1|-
CASNGGQRNQPQHF
TGTGCCAGCAACGGCGGACAGAGGAATCAGCCCCAGCATTTT
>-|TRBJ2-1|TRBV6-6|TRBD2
CASSYGGDEQFF
TGTGCCAGCAGTTACGGGGGGGATGAGCAGTTCTTC
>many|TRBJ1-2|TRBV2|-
CASSPDSSLNYGYTF
TGTGCCAGCAGTCCGGACAGCAGCCTTAACTATGGCTACACCTTC
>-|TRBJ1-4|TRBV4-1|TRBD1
CASSQIQGTNEKLFF
TGCGCCAGCAGCCAGATACAGGGGACTAATGAAAAACTGTTTTTT
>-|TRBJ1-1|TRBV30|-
CAWSGGLGAFF
TGTGCCTGGAGTGGGGGATTGGGAGCTTTCTTT
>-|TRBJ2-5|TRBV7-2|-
CASSPYLSRGEETQYF
TGTGCCAGCAGCCCCTACCTCAGCAGGGGGGAAGAGACCCAGTACTTC
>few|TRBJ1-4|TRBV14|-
CASSDMTDFNEKLFF
TGTGCCAGCAGCGACATGACAGATTTTAATGAAAAACTGTTTTTT
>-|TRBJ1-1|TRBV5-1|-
CASSPREGWNTEAFF
TGCGCCAGCAGCCCACGAGAAGGGTGGAACACTGAAGCTTTCTTT
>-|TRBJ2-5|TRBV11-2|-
CASSSAVETQYF
TGTGCCAGCAGCTCCGCAGTGGAGACCCAGTACTTC
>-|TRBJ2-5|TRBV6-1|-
CASTGGIHETQYF
TGTGCCAGCACCGGGGGAATTCATGAGACCCAGTACTTC
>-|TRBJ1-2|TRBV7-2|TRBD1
CASSLDRGSYGYTF
TGTGCCAGCAGCCTAGACAGGGGTAGCTATGGCTACACCTTC
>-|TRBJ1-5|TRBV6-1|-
CASSEEGVQPQHF
TGTGCCAGCAGTGAAGAGGGGGTCCAGCCCCAGCATTTT
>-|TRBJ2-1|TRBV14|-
CASSPSFWDAGTHEQFF
TGTGCCAGCAGCCCTTCTTTTTGGGACGCTGGGACCCATGAGCAGTTCTTC
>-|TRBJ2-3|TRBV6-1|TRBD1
CASRRDRGLGDTQYF
TGTGCCAGCAGGCGCGACAGGGGGCTCGGGGATACGCAGTATTTT
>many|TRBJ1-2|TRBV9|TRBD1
CASSARDSGNYGYTF
TGTGCCAGCAGCGCCCGGGACAGCGGAAACTATGGCTACACCTTC
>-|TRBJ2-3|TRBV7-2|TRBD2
CASSLGRTSGTDTQYF
TGTGCCAGCAGCTTAGGCAGGACTAGTGGCACAGATACGCAGTATTTT
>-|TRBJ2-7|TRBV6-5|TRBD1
CASSSGRVGQGNEQYF
TGTGCCAGCAGTTCCGGAAGGGTTGGACAGGGTAACGAGCAGTACTTC
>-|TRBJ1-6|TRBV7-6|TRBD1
CASSLDDRGSPLHF
TGTGCCAGCAGCTTAGACGACAGGGGCTCACCCCTCCACTTT
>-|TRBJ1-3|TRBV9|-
CASSVSQGLSGNTIYF
TGTGCCAGCAGCGTTTCCCAGGGACTCTCTGGAAACACCATATATTTT
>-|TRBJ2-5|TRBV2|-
CASSEHKQETQYF
TGTGCCAGCAGTGAACATAAACAAGAGACCCAGTACTTC
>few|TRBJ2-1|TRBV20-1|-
CSASDRNEQFF
TGCAGTGCTAGCGACCGGAATGAGCAGTTCTTC
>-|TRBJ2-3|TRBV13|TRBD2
CASSLGLAGARTDTQYF
TGTGCCAGCAGCTTAGGACTAGCGGGGGCCCGCACAGATACGCAGTATTTT
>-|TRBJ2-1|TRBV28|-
CASSPPLGRKQFF
TGTGCCAGCAGTCCCCCCCTCGGACGGAAGCAGTTCTTC
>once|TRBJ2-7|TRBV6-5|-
CASHGNSYEQYF
TGTGCCAGCCACGGGAACTCCTACGAGCAGTACTTC
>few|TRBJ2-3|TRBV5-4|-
CASSINVAKDTQYF
TGTGCCAGCAGCATCAACGTAGCGAAAGATACGCAGTATTTT
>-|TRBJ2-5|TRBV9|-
CASSVAQGETQYF
TGTGCCAGCAGCGTAGCGCAGGGGGAGACCCAGTACTTC
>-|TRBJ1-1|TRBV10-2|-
CASSPQMNTEAFF
TGCGCCAGCAGTCCCCAAATGAACACTGAAGCTTTCTTT
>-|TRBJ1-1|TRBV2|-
CASSASTEAFF
TGTGCCAGCAGTGCGTCAACTGAAGCTTTCTTT
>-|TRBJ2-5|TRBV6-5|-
CASSYFFNSETQYF
TGTGCCAGCAGTTACTTCTTTAATTCGGAGACCCAGTACTTC
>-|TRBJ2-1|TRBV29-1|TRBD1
CSVRRGLYNEQFF
TGCAGCGTTCGTAGGGGGCTCTACAATGAGCAGTTCTTC
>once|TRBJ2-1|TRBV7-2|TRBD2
CASSRQRDWGEDEQFF
TGTGCCAGCAGCCGGCAGCGGGATTGGGGAGAAGATGAGCAGTTCTTC
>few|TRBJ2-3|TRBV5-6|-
CASSVPSDGDTQYF
TGTGCCAGCAGCGTGCCCTCTGATGGCGATACGCAGTATTTT